This TCR beta chain was documented in a study of T cells in localized non-small cell lung cancer. The CDR3 contains 14 residues. Germline CDR1 is KGHSH and CDR2 is LQKENI. V was pared by 5 bases and J by 2 bases, with 12 bases between. Profiled with immunoSEQ multiplex PCR; TCRdb holds only in-frame clones, not every one. This sample carries over 50,000 clones, over 80% of them seen once, and the ten largest clones take approximately 17%. Sequencing used peripheral blood mononuclear cells, obtained before any cancer treatment. The clonotype originates from a man aged 40 to 69 with stage III lung adenocarcinoma. This sequence joins TRBV18 and TRBJ1-2; D may be TRBD1 (6 bases). CDR3 coding DNA: TGTGCCAGCTCAAGGGGACACCAAAACTATGGCTACACCTTC. It encodes CASSRGHQNYGYTF.